Listed here are 29 T cell receptor beta chains from one sample, sequenced in a study of blood T cell repertoires in COVID-19. Assay: immunoSEQ multiplex PCR; the TCRdb copy retains only in-frame clones and omits some. The profile shows 200,000 to 300,000 clones, over 80% of them singletons. Sequenced: peripheral blood. These receptors were obtained from a woman aged 55-70 years with active or convalescent COVID-19.

This clone was counted a single time. The V gene is TRBV6-5, the J gene TRBJ1-1, with D tentatively TRBD1 (5 bases). Germline V gives CDR1 MNHEY, CDR2 SVGAGI. V was trimmed by 4 bases and J by 6 bases, leaving 12 bases between them. This CDR3 is 13 amino acids long. This chain's CDR3 is CASSLSRVAEAFF. The CDR3 nucleotides read TGTGCCAGCAGTTTGAGCAGGGTTGCTGAAGCTTTCTTT.

CDR3 sequence reads: CASSLGQGFRQPQHF. The CDR3 DNA is TGTGCCAGCAGCTTGGGACAGGGCTTTCGGCAGCCCCAGCATTTT. The V gene is TRBV7-9, the J gene TRBJ1-5; 9 bases agree with TRBD1. The CDR3 sequence is 15 residues long. The J segment lost 7 bases and the V segment lost 3 bases, leaving 7 bases of the junction unmatched. Germline CDR1 and CDR2: SEHNR and FQNEAQ (reference sequence).

This chain connects TRBV7-2 to TRBJ2-7; the D is unclear. This CDR3 spans 8 amino acids. Germline CDR1 and CDR2: SGHTA and FQGNSA. The V and J ends lost 4 bases and 12 bases respectively, with 4 bases between them. The CDR3 sequence is CASSSGYV. Written as DNA, the CDR3 is TGTGCCAGCAGCTCAGGGTACGTC.

V usage is TRBV7-2 and J usage is TRBJ1-5; the D is unclear. Germline assignment: CDR1 SGHTA and CDR2 FQGNSA. The CDR3 is made up of 13 amino acids. Trimming removed 5 bases from V and 5 bases from J, with 10 bases in between. DNA of the CDR3: TGTGCCAGCAGCACGAGTCCGGATCAGCCCCAGCATTTT. As protein: CASSTSPDQPQHF.

V usage is TRBV2 and J usage is TRBJ2-3; possibly TRBD2 for D (5 bases). Germline CDR1 SNHLY, CDR2 FYNNEI. This CDR3 region has 13 residues. Trimming removed 3 bases at V and 2 bases at J, with 6 bases between. CDR3 nucleotides: TGTGCCAGCAGTGAGACTACCACAGATACGCAGTATTTT. Amino acids: CASSETTTDTQYF. Full variable domain (rest looked up from reference TRBV2 and TRBJ2-3): EPEVTQTPSHQVTQMGQEVILRCVPISNHLYFYWYRQILGQKVEFLVSFYNNEISEKSEIFDDQFSVERPDGSNFTLKIRSTKLEDSAMYFCASSETTTDTQYFGPGTRLTVL.

This clone occurred a few times. The J gene is TRBJ2-1, the V gene TRBV6-5, with TRBD2 matching 14 bases. Trimming removed 9 bases from V and 4 bases from J; junction bases left unmatched: 5. Germline-derived CDR1 and CDR2 are MNHEY and SVGAGI. The CDR3 runs to 15 residues. The CDR3 is CASRLAGGSYNEQFF. CDR3 sequence (DNA): TGTGCCAGTAGACTAGCGGGAGGGTCATACAATGAGCAGTTCTTC.

The V call is TRBV4-1, the J call TRBJ2-7; the D is unclear. V was shortened by 1 base and J by 3 bases, with 13 bases between the two germline ends. The CDR3 covers 15 residues. Germline V gene data show CDR1 as MGHRA and CDR2 as YSYEKL. The CDR3 DNA reads TGCGCCAGCAGCCAAGCCCCCCTAAGAAGCTACGAGCAGTACTTC. It codes for CASSQAPLRSYEQYF.

V and J are TRBV29-1 and TRBJ2-1; 9 bases agree with TRBD1. CDR1 is SQVTM and CDR2 is ANQGSEA in the germline V gene. Trimming cost V 7 bases and J 9 bases; bases outside gene matches: 10. The CDR3 is 13 amino acids. CDR3 DNA: TGCAGCGGGCGGACAGGGGAGCTTGGTGAGCAGTTCTTC. This sequence encodes CSGRTGELGEQFF.

The chain carries TRBV5-1 and TRBJ2-1, with 12 bases lining up with TRBD2. The CDR3 spans 18 residues. V gave up 0 bases and J gave up 6 bases; unmatched junction bases: 10. In germline, CDR1 is SGHRS, CDR2 YFSETQ. This chain's CDR3 is CASSLGLAGVARGNEQFF. CDR3 coding DNA: TGCGCCAGCAGCTTGGGACTAGCGGGAGTGGCCCGGGGCAATGAGCAGTTCTTC.

The rearrangement joins TRBV6-5 to TRBJ1-2; TRBD1 matches at 8 bases. The CDR3 has 14 amino acids. Germline assignment: CDR1 MNHEY and CDR2 SVGAGI. The J segment lost 3 bases and the V segment lost 7 bases, leaving 7 bases of the junction unmatched. CDR3 sequence reads: CASIVDRADYGYTF. The CDR3 DNA is TGTGCCAGCATCGTGGACAGGGCGGACTATGGCTACACCTTC.

The V gene is TRBV7-9, the J gene TRBJ2-1; perhaps TRBD1 as D (5 bases). With 1 base removed from V and 8 bases from J, the gap between germline ends came to 12 bases. This CDR3 is built from 14 residues. Germline-derived CDR1 and CDR2 are SEHNR and FQNEAQ (reference sequence). The CDR3 DNA reads TGTGCCAGCAGCTTAGTAGGCAGGGCCGATGAGCAGTTCTTC. This translates into CASSLVGRADEQFF. Variable domain in full (rest from reference TRBV7-9 and TRBJ2-1): DTGVSQNPRHKITKRGQNVTFRCDPISEHNRLYWYRQTLGQGPEFLTYFQNEAQLEKSRLLSDRFSAERPKGSFSTLEIQRTEQGDSAMYLCASSLVGRADEQFFGPGTRLTVL.

The gene calls are TRBV30 and TRBJ2-2, with a possible D match to TRBD1 (5 bases). Trimming shortened V by 5 bases and J by 1 base, and 11 bases separated the two germline ends. CDR1 GTSNPN and CDR2 SVGIG come from the germline V gene (reference sequence). The CDR3 loop spans 14 amino acids. CDR3 DNA sequence: TGTGCCTGGTGTCCGACAGTGAACACCGGGGAGCTGTTTTTT. This codes for CAWCPTVNTGELFF.

The chain recombines TRBV4-1 with TRBJ1-5, with 8 bases aligning to TRBD1. CDR3 size: 14 residues. V trimming: 4 bases; J trimming: 6 bases; junction bases outside the gene matches: 5. Germline CDR1 reads MGHRA; CDR2 reads YSYEKL. The CDR3: CASSPGQGTQPQHF. The CDR3 bases are TGCGCCAGCAGCCCCGGACAGGGAACTCAGCCCCAGCATTTT.

This chain connects TRBV25-1 to TRBJ2-5; D perhaps matches TRBD2 (5 bases). Per germline, CDR1 MGHDK and CDR2 SYGVNS. The CDR3 runs 11 residues. With 8 bases removed from V and 2 bases from J, the gap between germline ends came to 6 bases. CDR3 coding DNA: TGTGCCAGCGGAGGACAAGAGACCCAGTACTTC. Translation: CASGGQETQYF.

V gene TRBV7-8 combines with J gene TRBJ2-1, with 8 nucleotides matching TRBD1. This CDR3 contains 12 residues. The V gene end was trimmed by 5 bases and the J gene end by 14 bases; junction bases not matched to a gene: 8. Looked up from germline, CDR1 is SGHVS and CDR2 is FQNEAQ. The CDR3 DNA reads TGTGCCAGCAGCCGCGGAGGACAGGGAAAGTTCTTC. It translates to CASSRGGQGKFF.

The rearrangement links TRBV6-4 to TRBJ2-7, with TRBD2 matching 15 bases. Losses at the gene ends were 7 bases for V and 1 base for J; bases not matched to a gene: 14. Germline values: CDR1 MRHNA, CDR2 SNTAGT. The CDR3 is 19 residues long. CDR3 DNA: TGTGCCAGCACCCTTACACCGGGACTAGCGGGAGGTAAGTCCTACGAGCAGTACTTC. As protein: CASTLTPGLAGGKSYEQYF.

CDR3: CASSPEIVKGECQPQHF. In nucleotides, the CDR3 is TGTGCCAGCAGCCCCGAAATTGTGAAGGGGGAATGTCAGCCCCAGCATTTT. The chain couples TRBV5-6 to TRBJ1-5, with a tentative D call TRBD1 (6 bases). Looked up from germline, CDR1 is SGHDT and CDR2 is YYEEEE. With 4 bases removed from V and 6 bases from J, the gap between germline ends came to 23 bases. The CDR3 runs 17 residues.

The CDR3 region has the DNA TGTGCCAGCAATAGCGGTCTCAATGAGCAGTTCTTC. Translated: CASNSGLNEQFF. This chain joins TRBV27 and TRBJ2-1; D is perhaps TRBD2 (6 bases). The CDR3 covers 12 residues. V was cut by 7 bases and J by 6 bases, with 10 bases left in between. Germline CDR1 and CDR2: MNHEY and SMNVEV (reference sequence).

Written as DNA, the CDR3 is TGTGCCAGCAGTTTATATACTGCTTACAATGAGCAGTTCTTC. This gives the protein CASSLYTAYNEQFF. This rearrangement joins TRBV27 to TRBJ2-1; no clear D. This CDR3 is built from 14 residues. Trimming pared 1 base from V and 4 bases from J, leaving 8 bases between. The germline V gene has CDR1 MNHEY and CDR2 SMNVEV (reference sequence).

V is TRBV27 and J is TRBJ2-5, with 14 positions matching TRBD2. V was pared by 2 bases and J by 7 bases, with 9 bases of the junction left unmatched. Germline V gives CDR1 MNHEY, CDR2 SMNVEV (reference sequence). The CDR3 consists of 17 residues. The CDR3 coding sequence is TGTGCCAGCAGTTTAGGACTAGCGGGAGGTCGGGCAGGGACCCAGTACTTC. Residues: CASSLGLAGGRAGTQYF.

This chain connects TRBV11-2 to TRBJ2-7; D ambiguous. Germline V gene lookup returns CDR1 SGHAT and CDR2 FQNNGV. The CDR3 has 12 residues. V was trimmed by 7 bases and J by 4 bases, leaving 11 bases between them. CDR3 sequence (DNA): TGTGCCAGCACCTCATCCCGGTACGAGCAGTACTTC. Protein: CASTSSRYEQYF. The full variable domain, its missing parts supplied by reference TRBV11-2 and TRBJ2-7, is EAGVAQSPRYKIIEKRQSVAFWCNPISGHATLYWYQQILGQGPKLLIQFQNNGVVDDSQLPKDRFSAERLKGVDSTLKIQPAKLEDSAVYLCASTSSRYEQYFGPGTRLTVT.

This clone came up once. The gene calls are TRBV19 and TRBJ1-5; no clear D gene. CDR1 and CDR2 (germline): LNHDA, SQIVND (reference sequence). The CDR3 is made up of 17 amino acids. The V gene lost 7 bases and the J gene lost 0 bases, with 19 bases spanning the gap. CDR3 nucleotide sequence: TGTGCCAGTAACCCTGGGCAGGCTAAGTATAGCAATCAGCCCCAGCATTTT. It specifies CASNPGQAKYSNQPQHF.

Here the CDR3 DNA reads TGTGCCAGCAGTCCTACAGGAAATCAGCCCCAGCATTTT. This gives the protein CASSPTGNQPQHF. This sequence joins TRBV2 and TRBJ1-5, with D perhaps matching TRBD1 (5 bases). The germline V gene has CDR1 SNHLY and CDR2 FYNNEI. CDR3 length: 13 residues. The ends were cut back, 5 bases at V and 4 bases at J, with 9 bases in the middle. Full variable domain (outside the CDR3, taken from reference TRBV2 and TRBJ1-5): EPEVTQTPSHQVTQMGQEVILRCVPISNHLYFYWYRQILGQKVEFLVSFYNNEISEKSEIFDDQFSVERPDGSNFTLKIRSTKLEDSAMYFCASSPTGNQPQHFGDGTRLSIL.

A few counts support this clone. This chain links TRBV11-2 with TRBJ1-5; the match to TRBD1 covers 7 bases. CDR1 is SGHAT and CDR2 is FQNNGV in the germline V gene. Trimming took 1 base from V and 4 from J; bases not matched to a gene: 4. The CDR3 extends over 15 amino acids. The CDR3 loop is CASSLGTGQNQPQHF. The DNA for the CDR3 is TGTGCCAGCAGCTTAGGGACAGGACAAAATCAGCCCCAGCATTTT.

The chain has TRBV9 and TRBJ2-1; 8 bases match TRBD1. The CDR3 sequence is 15 residues long. Trimming cost V 3 bases and J 1 base; bases outside gene matches: 3. The V gene's germline CDR1 is SGDLS and CDR2 YYNGEE. This CDR3 is CASSAGQGSYNEQFF. DNA for the CDR3: TGTGCCAGCAGCGCAGGACAGGGTTCCTACAATGAGCAGTTCTTC.

This sequence joins TRBV6-5 and TRBJ2-2; D not resolved. Germline assignment: CDR1 MNHEY and CDR2 SVGAGI. The germline V and J ends were trimmed by 6 bases and 5 bases, with 10 bases remaining between them. The CDR3 loop spans 13 amino acids. The CDR3, as DNA: TGTGCCAGCAGGCGGTCCCGGACCGGGGAGCTGTTTTTT. Translating it yields CASRRSRTGELFF.

This chain connects TRBV7-6 to TRBJ2-3, with a tentative D call TRBD2 (6 bases). The CDR3 is 16 residues long. The germline V gene has CDR1 SGHVS and CDR2 FNYEAQ. V dropped 1 base and J dropped 0 bases, with 11 bases sitting between them. This chain's CDR3 is CASSLESSGSTDTQYF. CDR3 coding DNA: TGTGCCAGCAGCTTAGAGTCCAGCGGGAGCACAGATACGCAGTATTTT.

This sequence joins TRBV3-1 (or the pseudogene TRBV3-2) and TRBJ2-1; a weak D match, TRBD2 (6 bases). Germline-derived CDR1 and CDR2 are LGHDT and YNNKEL (reference sequence). This CDR3 has 17 residues. V was pared by 7 bases and J by 4 bases, with 23 bases between. The DNA of the CDR3 is TGTGCCAGCACTCAAGGGGTAGCGGACGTCTATTACAATGAGCAGTTCTTC. It translates to CASTQGVADVYYNEQFF.

This clone was found once. The chain couples TRBV21-1 to TRBJ2-7; the tabulated D call, TRBD2, remains unverified against the DNA. TRBV21-1 constitutes a pseudogene. The CDR3 runs 16 residues. The CDR3 loop reads CASSNIAGGNIYEQYF. The CDR3 DNA sequence: TGTGCCAGCAGCAACATAGCGGGAGGCAATATCTACGAGCAGTACTTC.